This section outlines one T cell receptor beta chain sequence together with its context. Which antigen it targets is not known. An end of the junction differs from the germline gene, which may be a read error. Library preparation employed the immunoSEQ multiplex PCR assay. Imported from immuneACCESS, the table was reduced by TCRdb to in-frame sequences with V and J called. These copies leave out some clones; in studies compared against another copy, an unresolved V gene accounts for under half, and the cause of the remainder is not known. This sample gives approximately 57,000 clones in total; roughly 90% of them show up just once. About 3.7% of the sample is in the top ten clones. The sample belongs to a study of T cell changes during pregnancy in multiple sclerosis (dated by TCRdb to between 2018 and 2021). For the wider study: Changes in the T cell repertoire over the course of pregnancy were examined in this study in women with multiple sclerosis.

The CDR3 covers 11 residues, taking in both the cysteine and the phenylalanine. Just the 33-base CDR3 DNA is kept, in frame starting at base 1. CDR1 and CDR2 are drawn from the germline V gene: SGHDT, YYEEEE. The specimen comprised peripheral blood, sampled after pregnancy. This sequence uses TRBV5-6 and TRBJ2-7; the D gene lacks a confident call. The TCR sequence derives from a female donor in good health, enrolled as a control in a pregnancy study. The nucleotides read TGTGCCAGCAGCTTCTCCGACGAGCAGTACTTC. This encodes CASSFSDEQYF.